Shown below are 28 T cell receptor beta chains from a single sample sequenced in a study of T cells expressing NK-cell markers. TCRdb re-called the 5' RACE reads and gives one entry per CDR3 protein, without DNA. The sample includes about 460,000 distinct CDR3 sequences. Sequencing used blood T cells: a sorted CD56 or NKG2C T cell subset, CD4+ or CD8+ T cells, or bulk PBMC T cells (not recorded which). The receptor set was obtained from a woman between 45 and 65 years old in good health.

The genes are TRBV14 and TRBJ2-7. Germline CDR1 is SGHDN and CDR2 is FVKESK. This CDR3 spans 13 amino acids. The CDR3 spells CASSQATFGEQYF.

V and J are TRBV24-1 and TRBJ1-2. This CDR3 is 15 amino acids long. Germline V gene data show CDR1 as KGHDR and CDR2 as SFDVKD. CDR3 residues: CATSDYRLTRDGYTF.

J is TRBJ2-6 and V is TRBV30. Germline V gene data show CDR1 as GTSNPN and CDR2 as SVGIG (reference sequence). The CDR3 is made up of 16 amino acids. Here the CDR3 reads CAWSVGRVAGANVLTF.

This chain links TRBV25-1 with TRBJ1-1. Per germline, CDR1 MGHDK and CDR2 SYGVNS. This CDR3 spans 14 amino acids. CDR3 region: CASSDPKGLTEAFF. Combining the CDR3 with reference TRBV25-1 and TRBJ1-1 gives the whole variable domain EADIYQTPRYLVIGTGKKITLECSQTMGHDKMYWYQQDPGMELHLIHYSYGVNSTEKGDLSSESTVSRIRTEHFPLTLESARPSHTSQYLCASSDPKGLTEAFFGQGTRLTVV.

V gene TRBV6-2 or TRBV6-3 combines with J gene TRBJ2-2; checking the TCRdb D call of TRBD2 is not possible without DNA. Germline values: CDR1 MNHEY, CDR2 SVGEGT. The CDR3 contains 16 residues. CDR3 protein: CASSPWTSERTGELFF.

CDR3 region: CASSPRDLRTQYF. The rearrangement links TRBV6-2 or TRBV6-3 to TRBJ2-5; TCRdb's D call of TRBD2 is untestable without DNA. Germline-derived CDR1 and CDR2 are MNHEY and SVGEGT. The CDR3 extends over 13 amino acids.

The chain's CDR3 is CASSVGTGQGDQPQHF. This sequence joins TRBV5-1 and TRBJ1-5; TCRdb's D gene call, TRBD1, goes unchecked for lack of DNA. The CDR3 sequence is 16 residues long. The V gene's germline CDR1 is SGHRS and CDR2 YFSETQ.

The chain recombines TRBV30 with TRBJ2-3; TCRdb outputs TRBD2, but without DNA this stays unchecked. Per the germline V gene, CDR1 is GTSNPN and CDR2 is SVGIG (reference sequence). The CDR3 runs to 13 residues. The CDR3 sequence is CARGLAGPDTQYF.

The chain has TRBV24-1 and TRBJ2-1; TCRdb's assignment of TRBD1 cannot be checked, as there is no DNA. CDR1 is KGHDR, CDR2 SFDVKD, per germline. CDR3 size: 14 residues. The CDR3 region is CATRTGTAYNEQFF.

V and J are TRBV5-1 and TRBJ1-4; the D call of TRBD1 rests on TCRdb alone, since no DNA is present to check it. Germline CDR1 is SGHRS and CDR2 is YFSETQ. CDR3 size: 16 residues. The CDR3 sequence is CASSPDRTGLVEKLFF.

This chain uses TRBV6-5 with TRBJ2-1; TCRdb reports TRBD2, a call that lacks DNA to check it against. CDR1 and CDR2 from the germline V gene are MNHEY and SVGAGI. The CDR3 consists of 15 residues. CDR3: CASSYFGLALGEQFF.

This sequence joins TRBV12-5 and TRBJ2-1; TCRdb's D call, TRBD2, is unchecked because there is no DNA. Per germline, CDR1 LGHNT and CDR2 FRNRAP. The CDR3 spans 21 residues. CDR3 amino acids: CASGLRPGLAGSPTSYNEQFF.

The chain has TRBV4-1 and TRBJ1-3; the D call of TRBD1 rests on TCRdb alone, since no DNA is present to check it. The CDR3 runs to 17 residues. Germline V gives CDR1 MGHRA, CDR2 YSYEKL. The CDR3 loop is CASSLTDSTGDRNTIYF.

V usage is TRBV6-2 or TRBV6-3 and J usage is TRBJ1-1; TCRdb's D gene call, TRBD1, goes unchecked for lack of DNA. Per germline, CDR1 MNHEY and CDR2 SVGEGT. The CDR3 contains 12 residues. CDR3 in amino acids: CASRRDSSEAFF.

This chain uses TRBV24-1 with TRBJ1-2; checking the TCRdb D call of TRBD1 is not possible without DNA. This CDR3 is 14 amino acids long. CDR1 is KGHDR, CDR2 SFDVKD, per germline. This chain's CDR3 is CATSDPGRDYGYTF.

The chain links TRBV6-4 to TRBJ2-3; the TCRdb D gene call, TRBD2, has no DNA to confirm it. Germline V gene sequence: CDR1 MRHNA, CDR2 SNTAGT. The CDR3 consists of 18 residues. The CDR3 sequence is CASSDGLEIFSSTDTQYF.

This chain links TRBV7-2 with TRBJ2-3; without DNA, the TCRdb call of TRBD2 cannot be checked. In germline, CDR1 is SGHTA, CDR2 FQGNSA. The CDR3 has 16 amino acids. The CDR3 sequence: CASSPGTGPSTDTQYF.

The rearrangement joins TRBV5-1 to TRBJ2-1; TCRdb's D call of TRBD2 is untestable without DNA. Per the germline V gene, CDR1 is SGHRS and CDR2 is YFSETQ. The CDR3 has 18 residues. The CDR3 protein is CASSLGLKNGLSYNEQFF.

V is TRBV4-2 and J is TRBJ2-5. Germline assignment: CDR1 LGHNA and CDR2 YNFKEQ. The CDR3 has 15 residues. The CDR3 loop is CASSQGIDVRWTQYF.

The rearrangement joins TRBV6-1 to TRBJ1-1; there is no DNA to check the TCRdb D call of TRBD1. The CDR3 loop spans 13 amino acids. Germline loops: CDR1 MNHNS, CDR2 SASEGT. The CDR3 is CASSESRGTEAFF.

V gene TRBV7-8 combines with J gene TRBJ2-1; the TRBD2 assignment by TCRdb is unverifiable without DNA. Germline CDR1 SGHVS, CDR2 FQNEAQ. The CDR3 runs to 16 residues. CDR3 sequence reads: CASSSPGGGPRNEQFF.

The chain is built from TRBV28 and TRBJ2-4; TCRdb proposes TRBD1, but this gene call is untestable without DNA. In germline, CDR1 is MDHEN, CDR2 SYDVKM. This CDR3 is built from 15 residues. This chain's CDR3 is CASAKATGSENIQYF.

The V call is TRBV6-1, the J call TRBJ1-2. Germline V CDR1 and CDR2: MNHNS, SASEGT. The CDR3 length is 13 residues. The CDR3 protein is CASSEGRNYGYTF.

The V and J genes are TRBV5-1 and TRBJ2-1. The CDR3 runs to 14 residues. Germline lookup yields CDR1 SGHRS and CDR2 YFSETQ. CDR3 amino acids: CASSLALSDNEQFF. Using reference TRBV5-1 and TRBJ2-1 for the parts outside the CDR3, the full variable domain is KAGVTQTPRYLIKTRGQQVTLSCSPISGHRSVSWYQQTPGQGLQFLFEYFSETQRNKGNFPGRFSGRQFSNSRSEMNVSTLELGDSALYLCASSLALSDNEQFFGPGTRLTVL.

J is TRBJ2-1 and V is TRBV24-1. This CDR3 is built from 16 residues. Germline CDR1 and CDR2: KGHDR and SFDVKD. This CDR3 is CATSDSIGRSYNEQFF.

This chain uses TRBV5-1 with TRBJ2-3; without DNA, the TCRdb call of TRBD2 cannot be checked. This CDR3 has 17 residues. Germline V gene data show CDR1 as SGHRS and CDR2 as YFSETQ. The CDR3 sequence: CASSVSGRQPGTDTQYF.

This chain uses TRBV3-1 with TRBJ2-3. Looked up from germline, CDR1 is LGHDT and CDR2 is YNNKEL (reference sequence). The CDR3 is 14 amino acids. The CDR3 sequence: CASSQGRRTDTQYF.

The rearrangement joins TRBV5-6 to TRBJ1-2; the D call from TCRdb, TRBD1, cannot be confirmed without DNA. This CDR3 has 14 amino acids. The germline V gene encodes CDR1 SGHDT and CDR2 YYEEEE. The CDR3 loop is CASSSLDRRYGYTF.